This entry is about one T cell receptor beta chain. Its antigen is as yet unknown. The CDR3 runs to 14 residues. V dropped 10 bases and J dropped 8; count of bases not matched to a gene: 16. The germline gives CDR1 MNHNY, CDR2 SVGAGI (reference sequence). These data are taken from a study of post-analysis software for immune sequencing data. About the study: Relapsing-remitting, secondary progressive and progressive-relapsing forms of multiple sclerosis all featured among disease courses. Findings of the study overall: Samples made in the same batch grouped tightly together by F measure. Significantly lower normalized Chao1 diversity was found in patients with multiple sclerosis relative to controls. TRBV segments more frequent in patients than in controls numbered several and included TRBV5-6, TRBV5-1 and TRBV20-1.

Researchers reported that TCR beta cDNA libraries carried unique molecular identifiers. TCRdb independently ran MiXCR on the PCR reads; one entry per CDR3 protein. This sample has around 160,000 distinct CDR3 sequences, with around 36% found just once. J is TRBJ2-5 and V is TRBV6-6; TRBD1 matches at 7 bases. The TCR originated in a girl aged 5-17 years with multiple sclerosis. Source: blood, taken after autologous hematopoietic stem cell transplantation. Written as DNA, the CDR3 is TGTGCCACCAAAGAGGGGGCGGTTCTAGAAACCCAGTACTTC. The encoded protein is CATKEGAVLETQYF.